This T cell receptor (beta chain) was sequenced during a study of blood T cell repertoires in COVID-19. Study summary: Samples taken during acute and convalescent COVID-19 were collected in the United States, Italy and Spain. Sample material is recorded as cDNA or gDNA derived from T cells, B-cell-depleted T cells, or PBMCs.

Trimming removed 4 bases from V and 4 bases from J; junction bases left unmatched: 3. The germline gives CDR1 SGDLS, CDR2 YYNGEE. This CDR3 has 15 amino acids. A word on this clone: Other DNA sequences within the sample encode an identical CDR3.

Authors' methods: Cell counts per sample came from amplifying reference gene primers. Here immunoSEQ multiplex PCR was the method, and the copy in TCRdb shows in-frame clones only, minus some. The DNA was the basis for D and trimming; V, J and clone size are from that table. The sample consists of about 200,000 clones, roughly nine tenths of them appearing once. The specimen sequenced was peripheral blood. This TCR derives from a man in his 60s who had recovered from COVID-19. The chain couples TRBV9 to TRBJ2-5, with 14 positions matching TRBD2. Here the CDR3 reads CASSPGLAGGETQYF. DNA for the CDR3: TGTGCCAGCAGCCCCGGACTAGCGGGGGGAGAGACCCAGTACTTC.